This T cell receptor beta chain was observed in a study of tumor-infiltrating lymphocytes in primary liver carcinoma. Extraction of RNA together with DNA used about 17-30 mg of unsorted bulk tissue. The CDR3 loop spans 14 amino acids. CDR1 and CDR2 from the germline V gene are SEHNR and FQNEAQ (reference sequence). The sample holds one count of this clonotype. Germline is not matched at one junction end, which may reflect a read error. A primer in the constant region served to generate TCR beta cDNA from approximately 450 ng of total RNA. Three rounds of nested multiplex PCR with slightly modified ARM-PCR produced TCR beta libraries. Researchers ran the first two PCR rounds for around 10 cycles each with TRBV1-TRBV30 forward primers and a C-beta reverse primer. Using its own MiXCR run on the multiplex PCR reads, TCRdb lists one record per CDR3 protein. In the table there are tens of thousands of distinct CDR3 sequences, about three quarters of which are singletons.

Material for sequencing was liver tumor tissue from sampling region 5. Subset specified: tumor region T5, tumor centre. The TCR comes from a middle-aged man with primary liver carcinoma and hepatitis B virus infection. The chain combines TRBV7-9 with TRBJ2-7; 7 bases are shared with TRBD2. The CDR3 region has the DNA TGTGTCAGCAGCTTAGCGGGTCCCGCCTACGATCAGTACTTC. Translated, it gives CVSSLAGPAYDQYF.